These T cell receptor beta chains were read from a single sample in a study of blood T cell repertoires in COVID-19. Here immunoSEQ multiplex PCR was the method, and the copy in TCRdb shows in-frame clones only, minus some. The sample includes fewer than 250,000 clones, 65% to 90% seen only once; the top ten take 3.5% to 4.5%. The sample taken for sequencing was PBMCs or T cells enriched from blood (not recorded which). These receptors were collected from a woman between 40 and 55 years old with acute COVID-19. CDR3s include the opening cysteine and the closing phenylalanine or tryptophan. The D gene is left open where the match is weak. Expanded clones get a size class; other rows say once, few or many, or leave the size out.

TRBJ1-2	NA	TRBV5-4	NA	CASSLYGGYTF	TGTGCCAGCAGCTTGTACGGGGGCTACACCTTC
TRBJ2-1	NA	TRBV18	once	CASASTGYNEQFF	TGTGCCAGCGCGTCTACAGGATACAATGAGCAGTTCTTC
TRBJ1-1	NA	TRBV5-4	NA	CASSLLLLRGGEAFF	TGTGCCAGCAGCTTGCTCTTGTTAAGGGGGGGGGAAGCTTTCTTT
TRBJ1-2	NA	TRBV6-1	NA	CASSEDRWAYGYTF	TGTGCCAGCAGTGAAGACCGGTGGGCCTATGGCTACACCTTC
TRBJ2-5	TRBD1	TRBV28	few	CASRPKGGARHTQYF	TGTGCCAGCAGACCCAAAGGGGGCGCGCGCCATACCCAGTACTTC
TRBJ2-4	NA	TRBV7-2	NA	CASGQSNIQYF	TGTGCCAGTGGACAGTCCAACATTCAGTACTTC
TRBJ2-5	NA	TRBV7-3	NA	CASSKGTSLVETQYF	TGTGCCAGCAGCAAAGGGACATCCCTTGTGGAGACCCAGTACTTC
TRBJ1-2	TRBD1	TRBV5-1	NA	CASSLAATGGPSSGYTF	TGCGCCAGCAGCTTGGCCGCGACAGGGGGACCTTCCAGCGGCTACACCTTC
TRBJ1-1	NA	TRBV7-2	NA	CASSLDPDSNTEAFF	TGTGCCAGCAGCTTAGATCCAGACTCGAACACTGAAGCTTTCTTT
TRBJ2-5	NA	TRBV9	NA	CASSLQGYRKETQYF	TGTGCCAGCAGCCTCCAGGGATATCGCAAAGAGACCCAGTACTTC
TRBJ2-2	NA	TRBV19	NA	CASSPSVNTGELFF	TGTGCCAGTAGCCCTAGCGTGAACACCGGGGAGCTGTTTTTT
TRBJ1-1	NA	TRBV18	NA	CASSPRDKNTEAFF	TGTGCCAGCTCACCGAGGGACAAGAACACTGAAGCTTTCTTT
TRBJ1-3	NA	TRBV6-5	NA	CATRMGLSGNTIYF	TGTGCCACCAGGATGGGGCTCTCTGGAAACACCATATATTTT
TRBJ2-7	TRBD1	TRBV7-8	NA	CASSLTAGGWGEQYF	TGTGCCAGCAGCTTAACGGCAGGGGGCTGGGGGGAGCAGTACTTC
TRBJ2-2	TRBD1	TRBV11-2	once	CASSSTDREDGGELFF	TGTGCCAGCAGCTCCACCGACAGGGAAGACGGCGGGGAGCTGTTTTTT
TRBJ2-5	NA	TRBV3-1/TRBV3-2	NA	CASSQGMGPPETQYF	TGTGCCAGCAGCCAAGGAATGGGGCCTCCGGAGACCCAGTACTTC
TRBJ2-2	TRBD1	TRBV7-9	NA	CASGPPTETGGTGELFF	TGTGCCAGCGGGCCCCCCACCGAGACAGGGGGAACCGGGGAGCTGTTTTTT
TRBJ1-1	NA	TRBV5-1	few	CASSSGQPNTEAFF	TGCGCCAGCAGCTCCGGACAGCCGAACACTGAAGCTTTCTTT
TRBJ2-1	TRBD2	TRBV11-2	NA	CASSLVWREGNEQFF	TGTGCCAGCAGCTTAGTCTGGCGGGAGGGCAATGAGCAGTTCTTC
TRBJ1-1	NA	TRBV4-3	NA	CASSKTGNTEAFF	TGCGCCAGCAGCAAAACTGGGAACACTGAAGCTTTCTTT
TRBJ2-2	NA	TRBV6-5	NA	CASSYGRAGTGELFF	TGTGCCAGCAGTTACGGCAGGGCTGGCACCGGGGAGCTGTTTTTT
TRBJ2-3	TRBD1	TRBV19	NA	CASSIWTGGGDTQYF	TGTGCCAGTAGTATCTGGACAGGGGGGGGAGATACGCAGTATTTT
TRBJ2-1	NA	TRBV3-1/TRBV3-2	NA	CASSPFGYNEQFF	TGTGCCAGCAGCCCGTTCGGGTACAATGAGCAGTTCTTC
TRBJ2-7	TRBD1	TRBV14	NA	CASSQAGTGPYEQYF	TGTGCCAGCAGCCAAGCGGGGACAGGGCCCTACGAGCAGTACTTC
TRBJ1-2	NA	TRBV2	NA	CASSEEVMGAHGYTF	TGTGCCAGCAGTGAAGAGGTGATGGGGGCTCATGGCTACACCTTC
TRBJ2-3	TRBD1	TRBV6-5	NA	CASSLTGRSDTQYF	TGTGCCAGCAGTCTGACAGGGAGATCAGATACGCAGTATTTT
TRBJ2-7	TRBD1	TRBV29-1	NA	CSARQGLGAYEQYF	TGCAGCGCTCGACAGGGGCTAGGTGCCTACGAGCAGTACTTC
TRBJ1-5	TRBD1	TRBV15	NA	CATSRSGQGNNQPQHF	TGTGCCACCAGCAGATCGGGACAGGGAAATAATCAGCCCCAGCATTTT
TRBJ2-3	TRBD2	TRBV28	few	CASSPSGASGTEDLF	TGTGCCAGCAGTCCATCTGGGGCTAGCGGCACAGAAGACCTTTTT
TRBJ2-6	NA	TRBV9	NA	CASSGGAGANVLTF	TGTGCCAGCAGCGGGGGGGCTGGGGCCAACGTCCTGACTTTC
TRBJ1-1	NA	TRBV5-5	NA	CASSVGANTEAFF	TGTGCCAGCAGCGTGGGGGCGAACACTGAAGCTTTCTTT
TRBJ1-1	NA	TRBV15	NA	CATSRDHPQQKGWSDTEAFF	TGTGCCACCAGCAGAGATCACCCTCAACAGAAAGGATGGTCGGACACTGAAGCTTTCTTT
TRBJ2-1	TRBD2	TRBV7-3	NA	CASSPSGTSGSYNEQFF	TGTGCCAGCAGCCCCTCCGGGACTAGCGGGAGTTACAATGAGCAGTTCTTC
TRBJ2-2	TRBD2	TRBV6-5	NA	CASIIGGETGELFF	TGTGCCAGCATCATTGGGGGGGAGACCGGGGAGCTGTTTTTT
TRBJ2-2	NA	TRBV28	NA	CASSGRTDLTGELFF	TGTGCCAGCAGTGGAAGGACAGATCTAACCGGGGAGCTGTTTTTT
TRBJ2-3	NA	TRBV27	NA	CATLSSTDTQYF	TGTGCCACCCTTTCCTCCACAGATACGCAGTATTTT
TRBJ2-2	TRBD2	TRBV10-1	few	CASSESGLAANTGELFF	TGCGCCAGCAGTGAGTCAGGACTAGCGGCGAACACCGGGGAGCTGTTTTTT
TRBJ1-6	NA	TRBV28	many	CASSSNSPLHF	TGTGCCAGCAGTTCGAATTCACCCCTCCACTTT
TRBJ2-1	TRBD2	TRBV2	NA	CASSGPSGQNEQFF	TGTGCCAGCAGTGGGCCTAGCGGGCAGAATGAGCAGTTCTTC
TRBJ2-1	TRBD2	TRBV20-1	NA	CSASKAGGLSDEQFF	TGCAGTGCTAGTAAAGCGGGAGGGCTCTCGGATGAGCAGTTCTTC
TRBJ2-1	TRBD1	TRBV7-3	NA	CASSSNRGAAHEQFF	TGTGCCAGCAGCTCAAACAGGGGGGCAGCGCATGAGCAGTTCTTC
TRBJ2-7	TRBD2	TRBV5-1	NA	CASSFGAGGQAYEQYF	TGCGCCAGCAGCTTTGGAGCGGGAGGCCAAGCCTACGAGCAGTACTTC
TRBJ2-2	TRBD1	TRBV18	NA	CASSPSATGGYTGELFF	TGTGCCAGCTCACCGTCGGCAACAGGGGGATACACCGGGGAGCTGTTTTTT
TRBJ1-3	NA	TRBV28	NA	CASSLYTMGGRGNTIYF	TGTGCCAGCAGTTTATACACAATGGGAGGGAGAGGAAACACCATATATTTT
TRBJ1-6	NA	TRBV6-2/TRBV6-3	NA	CASSTRTPSSYNSPLHF	TGTGCCAGCAGTACCCGGACACCGAGCTCCTATAATTCACCCCTCCACTTT
TRBJ2-1	TRBD1	TRBV7-9	NA	CASSLPGTDYNEQFF	TGTGCCAGCAGCTTACCCGGGACAGATTACAATGAGCAGTTCTTC
TRBJ2-7	TRBD1	TRBV5-1	once	CASSQTGTGPYEQYF	TGCGCTAGCAGCCAAACCGGGACAGGGCCCTACGAGCAGTACTTC
TRBJ2-1	TRBD2	TRBV3-1/TRBV3-2	NA	CASSQVAGGIQNNEQFF	TGTGCCAGCAGCCAAGTTGCGGGAGGCATACAAAACAATGAGCAGTTCTTC
TRBJ1-1	NA	TRBV28	once	CASRDAGIEAFF	TGTGCCAGCAGAGACGCAGGGATTGAAGCTTTCTTT
TRBJ2-5	TRBD1	TRBV18	once	CASSHGTGMETQYF	TGTGCCAGCTCCCACGGGACAGGGATGGAGACCCAGTACTTC
TRBJ1-6	TRBD1	TRBV13	few	CASSEAGTGISPLHF	TGTGCCAGCAGCGAAGCCGGGACAGGGATTTCACCCCTCCACTTT
TRBJ2-1	TRBD2	TRBV19	NA	CASSSLAGGSYNEQFF	TGTGCCAGTAGTTCACTAGCGGGAGGGTCCTACAATGAGCAGTTCTTC
TRBJ2-7	NA	TRBV27	NA	CASRSWPQGNEQYF	TGTGCCAGCAGATCTTGGCCGCAGGGCAACGAGCAGTACTTC